The clone carrying this T cell receptor beta chain showed up many times. Its antigen is undetermined. Per germline, CDR1 SGHRS and CDR2 YFSETQ. This CDR3 spans 14 amino acids. Deletions cut 0 bases from V and 1 base from J, with 7 bases between. Each TCR transcript was tagged with a 10-nucleotide random UMI during 5'RACE. Whenever a sequencing run was performed, it yielded over 200 million TCR-beta sequences from 15-18 subjects. TCRdb recomputed calls from the 5' RACE reads with MiXCR, one row per CDR3 protein. The sample has some 77,000 distinct CDR3 sequences; approximately 13% are singletons. These data originate in a study of neurological immune-mediated disorders. General study findings and limits: None of the CDR3 amino acid sequences of expanded clones were shared across subjects, and this suggested private repertoires in all groups.

Time point of the sample: longitudinal time-point 1 (baseline). V gene TRBV5-1 combines with J gene TRBJ1-1; D unresolved. The sequence was obtained from a female donor with HTLV-1-associated myelopathy (HAM/TSP). Material: PBMCs. CDR3 sequence: CASSLEHTNTEAFF. CDR3 bases: TGCGCCAGCAGCTTGGAACACACGAACACTGAAGCTTTCTTT.